One and the same sample provided the 9 T cell receptor beta chains below, sequenced in a study of blood T cell repertoires in COVID-19 (dated by TCRdb to the early 2020s). The method behind the library was the immunoSEQ multiplex PCR assay. In TCRdb, the immuneACCESS table is reduced to in-frame sequences with V and J assigned. These tables do not hold every clone; where another copy was compared, an unresolved V gene accounts for under half, and the others remain unexplained. The sample contains roughly 230,000 clones, 90% of them found a single time. Around 1.9% of the sample belongs to the ten largest clones. The material sequenced was peripheral blood. All receptors derive from a woman aged 60-70 years with COVID-19, enrolled during active disease.

V gene TRBV5-1 combines with J gene TRBJ1-1; 11 nucleotides align to TRBD1. The junction had 9 bases not matched to a gene; V was cut back by 0 bases and J by 5 bases. The CDR3 runs to 17 residues. Germline CDR1 and CDR2: SGHRS and YFSETQ. CDR3 DNA sequence: TGCGCCAGCAGCTTGGGGACAGGGGGCTCCATCGGAACTGAAGCTTTCTTT. It is translated as CASSLGTGGSIGTEAFF.

V gene TRBV27 combines with J gene TRBJ1-5; TRBD1 is a possible D gene (5 bases). This CDR3 has 15 amino acids. V lost 6 bases, J lost 3 bases, and 15 bases lay in between. Looked up from germline, CDR1 is MNHEY and CDR2 is SMNVEV (reference sequence). CDR3 region: CASSPPGVVNQPQHF. CDR3 coding DNA: TGTGCCAGCAGCCCCCCGGGGGTCGTCAATCAGCCCCAGCATTTT.

This sequence joins TRBV19 and TRBJ1-5, with D perhaps matching TRBD1 (5 bases). V shed 6 bases and J shed 12 bases, with 15 bases lying between them. The CDR3 length is 12 residues. The V gene's germline CDR1 is LNHDA and CDR2 SQIVND (reference sequence). The CDR3 DNA reads as TGTGCCAGTAGCGCCGGGACTGTCCGCCAGCATTTT. It specifies CASSAGTVRQHF.

The chain combines TRBV4-1 with TRBJ2-3, with D unresolved. The CDR3 sequence is 16 residues long. The V gene's germline CDR1 is MGHRA and CDR2 YSYEKL. V lost 2 bases to trimming and J lost 0 bases, with 12 bases between them. The CDR3 region has the DNA TGCGCCAGCAGCCAAAGAGTAGCCGCTAGCACAGATACGCAGTATTTT. Translating it yields CASSQRVAASTDTQYF.

The J gene is TRBJ1-1, the V gene TRBV15; 7 bases are a match to TRBD1. Unmatched junction bases numbered 4, after V lost 1 base and J lost 5 bases. Per germline, CDR1 LNHNV and CDR2 YYDKDF (reference sequence). This CDR3 has 14 residues. The CDR3: CATSRGQGWTEAFF. DNA for the CDR3: TGTGCCACCAGCAGAGGACAGGGTTGGACTGAAGCTTTCTTT. Variable domain in full (rest from reference TRBV15 and TRBJ1-1): DAMVIQNPRYQVTQFGKPVTLSCSQTLNHNVMYWYQQKSSQAPKLLFHYYDKDFNNEADTPDNFQSRRPNTSFCFLDIRSPGLGDTAMYLCATSRGQGWTEAFFGQGTRLTVV.

The rearrangement joins TRBV6-6 to TRBJ1-4, with D possibly matching TRBD1 (6 bases). This CDR3 comprises 13 residues. Trimming took off 6 bases at V and 5 bases at J, with 10 bases between the two ends. CDR1 MNHNY and CDR2 SVGAGI come from the germline V gene (reference sequence). This CDR3 reads CASRQGLNEKLFF. In DNA, the CDR3 is TGTGCCAGCAGACAGGGATTGAATGAAAAACTGTTTTTT.

This clone was seen a few times. The genes are TRBV6-5 and TRBJ2-1, with 8 bases aligning to TRBD2. This CDR3 contains 13 residues. V lost 7 bases to trimming and J lost 9 bases; unmatched junction nucleotides: 8. Germline-derived CDR1 and CDR2 are MNHEY and SVGAGI. CDR3 DNA sequence: TGTGCCAGCACTCCGGGGGGGCTTCGTGAGCAGTTCTTC. This translates into CASTPGGLREQFF.

The rearrangement joins TRBV4-1 to TRBJ1-1, with 7 bases aligning to TRBD1. CDR3 length: 15 residues. J was trimmed by 4 bases and V by 0 bases; bases with no gene match: 5. From germline, CDR1 is MGHRA and CDR2 YSYEKL. CDR3 sequence (DNA): TGCGCCAGCAGCCAAGACGAGACAGGGACCACTGAAGCTTTCTTT. This translates into CASSQDETGTTEAFF.

A word on this clone: The same CDR3 also results from other DNA sequences found in this sample. The CDR3 here is CASSLQGNYGYTF. For the CDR3, the DNA is TGTGCCAGCAGCCTACAGGGGAACTATGGCTACACCTTC. The chain joins TRBV12-3 or TRBV12-4 to TRBJ1-2, with 7 nucleotides matching TRBD1. The J segment lost 2 bases and the V segment lost 6 bases, leaving 3 bases of the junction unmatched. The CDR3 is 13 amino acids.